Shown below are 7 T cell receptor beta chains from a single sample sequenced in a study of OX40 agonist ivuxolimab in advanced cancers. Libraries were prepared by immunoSEQ multiplex PCR; TCRdb keeps only in-frame clonotypes and omits some of them. The sample yields about 59,000 clones, approximately 87% seen once. This sample comprised CD4+ or CD8+ T cells sorted from blood, obtained in a trial of the OX40 agonist ivuxolimab. These receptors originate from an adult with an advanced solid tumor such as melanoma, head and neck, liver or kidney cancer.

This clone is medium-sized. The chain combines TRBV19 with TRBJ1-1; D remains ambiguous. Germline-derived CDR1 and CDR2 are LNHDA and SQIVND (reference sequence). The CDR3 has 13 amino acids. The germline V and J ends were trimmed by 5 bases and 0 bases, with 7 bases remaining between them. The DNA of the CDR3 is TGTGCCAGTAGTGCGCAGATGAACACTGAAGCTTTCTTT. Translating gives CASSAQMNTEAFF.

The chain links TRBV9 to TRBJ2-3; D is unresolved. The CDR3 has 16 amino acids. Deletions cut 0 bases from V and 0 bases from J, with 11 bases between. Germline CDR1 reads SGDLS; CDR2 reads YYNGEE. DNA of the CDR3: TGTGCCAGCAGCGTAGCTAGTTTACTAAGCACAGATACGCAGTATTTT. Encoded protein: CASSVASLLSTDTQYF.

The chain uses TRBV10-3 and TRBJ1-2, with 11 bases lining up with TRBD1. The J segment lost 2 bases and the V segment lost 10 bases, leaving 3 bases of the junction unmatched. Germline values: CDR1 ENHRY, CDR2 SYGVKD. The CDR3 totals 13 residues. For the CDR3, the DNA is TGTGCCACCGGACAGGGGGCAAACTATGGCTACACCTTC. Its translation is CATGQGANYGYTF.

Written as DNA, the CDR3 is TGTGCCAGCAGTTCTCGGACAGTTCAAGAGACCCAGTACTTC. Translated, it gives CASSSRTVQETQYF. The rearrangement joins TRBV27 to TRBJ2-5; D possibly corresponds to TRBD1 (6 bases). V shed 4 bases and J shed 2 bases, with 11 bases lying between them. The CDR3 covers 14 residues. The germline gives CDR1 MNHEY, CDR2 SMNVEV (reference sequence).

The J gene is TRBJ2-5, the V gene TRBV5-6, with 12 bases that match TRBD2. The CDR3 runs 18 residues. CDR1 is SGHDT, CDR2 YYEEEE, per germline. The J segment lost 5 bases and the V segment lost 0 bases, leaving 11 bases of the junction unmatched. The CDR3 DNA sequence: TGTGCCAGCAGCTTGGGATCGGCTAGCGGGGGGGCCACGGAGACCCAGTACTTC. It encodes CASSLGSASGGATETQYF.

The chain carries TRBV10-1 and TRBJ1-3; D uncertain. Per germline, CDR1 WNHNN and CDR2 SYGVQD (reference sequence). The germline V and J ends were trimmed by 7 bases and 0 bases, with 7 bases remaining between them. The CDR3 has 13 amino acids. The CDR3 nucleotides are TGCGCCAGCAAACTAACCTCTGGAAACACCATATATTTT. Protein: CASKLTSGNTIYF.

This clone was seen a single time. V usage is TRBV6-5 and J usage is TRBJ1-2; D uncertain. V lost 2 bases and J 6 bases, leaving 13 bases between the germline ends. Germline loops: CDR1 MNHEY, CDR2 SVGAGI. The CDR3 is 14 amino acids. CDR3 region: CASSYQGQTNGYTF. For the CDR3, the DNA is TGTGCCAGCAGTTACCAAGGCCAGACTAATGGCTACACCTTC.